This T cell receptor beta chain came from a study of blood T cell repertoires in COVID-19. In the study overall: In each case, the material was cDNA or gDNA derived from T cells, B-cell-depleted T cells, or PBMCs.

CDR1 and CDR2 from the germline V gene are LGHNA and YNFKEQ. The CDR3 contains 14 residues. Deletions cut 1 base from V and 11 bases from J, with 17 bases between. The method was immunoSEQ multiplex PCR; TCRdb's version includes in-frame clones alone and lacks a portion of them. The sample lists tens of thousands of clones, roughly 80% seen once, with 8% to 10% in the top ten. Material: peripheral blood. The rearrangement uses TRBV4-2 and TRBJ1-1, with unresolved D. The TCR originated in an older man with active COVID-19. In DNA form, the CDR3 reads TGTGCCAGCAGCCAAGGTTTTTCGGGAACACGCGCTTTCTTT. Translation: CASSQGFSGTRAFF.